The clone carrying this T cell receptor (beta chain) was picked up one time. The data were obtained in a study of OX40 agonist ivuxolimab in advanced cancers. The length of the CDR3 is 16 residues. V was trimmed by 6 bases and J by 0 bases, leaving 17 bases between them. Germline CDR1 MNHNY, CDR2 SVGAGI (reference sequence). Using immunoSEQ multiplex PCR, the repertoire was profiled, and TCRdb retains in-frame clones only, with some absent. The table includes around 64,000 clones, 80% detected once. This sequence was found in an adult with an advanced solid tumor such as melanoma, head and neck, liver or kidney cancer. This chain uses TRBV6-6 with TRBJ1-1; D ambiguous. The material sequenced was CD4+ or CD8+ T cells sorted from blood, taken in a trial of the OX40 agonist ivuxolimab. The CDR3 protein is CASRLLPSVMNTEAFF. The CDR3 nucleotides are TGTGCCAGCAGACTACTCCCTTCGGTGATGAACACTGAAGCTTTCTTT.